Sequencing of this TCR beta chain was carried out in a study of cytomegalovirus exposure and HLA in healthy donors (dated by TCRdb to 2017 to 2019). With regard to the full study: According to an earlier analysis of 550 to 700 of the donors, about 179 million T cells yielded 90 million to 140 million unique TCR beta sequences and 276 Gb of sequence data. Along with the roughly 700-subject first cohort, a separate validation cohort of over a hundred different subjects was used. Donor age, sex, ethnicity and CMV serostatus were collected together with the repertoire data. HLA typing covered class I and class II loci at four-digit resolution. A handful of DR-DQ haplotypes were handled as single units for association and clustering because linkage in the cohort was strong. The study aimed to test whether signatures of past pathogen exposure could be identified by cataloging public T cell receptors. Around 300 gigabases of sequencing data and some 85 million unique TCR sequences were included in an early release covering about 700 HLA-typed donors. All discovery cohort repertoires had been generated using a single sequencing platform. Among the approximately 430 genotyped donors, approximately 77% belonged to the genetic ancestry cluster associated with self-reported Caucasian donors. A later analysis re-examined previously published TCR beta repertoires from hundreds of donors and added high-resolution HLA genotyping to investigate patterns of TCR occurrence. An earlier analysis of around 580 of the donors used high-throughput TCR beta sequencing to judge whether each TCR beta V gene segment behaved as functional or pseudogenic. The later analysis used no new phenotypic data to find candidate immune exposures, relying instead on TCR beta sequences and their occurrence across donors. Typing coverage varied by locus: roughly 620-640 donors for A, B, C, DRB1 and DQB1; roughly 510 for DQA1; more than 600 for DPA1; more than 450 for DPB1. Genome-wide SNP genotypes for about three fifths of the roughly 670 donors were used in a later genetic analysis, which treated that subset as a discovery cohort. High-throughput TCR immunosequencing, statistical association of individual TCRs with disease status, and machine learning were combined to predict cytomegalovirus infection status. The study used immunosequencing to profile the T cell repertoires of about 670 subjects and linked those repertoires to cytomegalovirus serostatus. Among about 400 genotyped donors of the cohort, an average of roughly 230,000 unique TCR beta nucleotide sequences was sequenced per donor, of which approximately 19% were non-productive.

Trimming removed 0 bases from V and 5 bases from J; the gene matches leave 1 base unexplained. In the germline V gene, CDR1 corresponds to SGHDN and CDR2 to FVKESK. The cysteine opens and the phenylalanine closes a CDR3 of 14 amino acids. CDR3 DNA only is kept here, 42 bases in frame from base 1. Receptor amplification or capture employed the immunoSEQ multiplex PCR assay. The multiplex PCR relied on a mix of 60 forward primers for TCR Vbeta segments and 13 reverse primers for TCR Jbeta segments. The CDR3 region of rearranged TCR beta genes was amplified from genomic DNA by a multiplex PCR assay. The Illumina HiSeq System was used to sequence the amplified TCR beta libraries as 87-base-pair reads. Per the authors' processing: A later analysis tallied roughly 78 million unique TCR beta chains across the 666 repertoires, and approximately 11 million of those chains were shared by two or more donors. Raw reads were error-corrected and collapsed into unique sequences by a nearest-neighbor algorithm in which closely related sequences were merged to remove PCR and sequencing errors. Alignment of CDR3 sequences to IMGT reference sequences was used to assign V, D and J gene segments. For a sequence to be retained, at least a six-nucleotide match to both a V gene segment and a J gene segment was required. A rearrangement counted as productive if the CDR3 had no stop codons and remained in frame with V and J, and every other rearrangement counted as non-productive. CDR3 was defined by IMGT convention, running from the second conserved V-encoded cysteine to the conserved J-encoded phenylalanine. Sequences without an unambiguous match to a single V gene segment were excluded from the earlier analysis of about 640 of the donors. An earlier analysis of 587 of the donors called V segments functional above 56.7% productive rearrangements and segregating when the between-donor standard deviation exceeded 5%. A statistical classification framework was built for diagnosing cytomegalovirus status from the catalog of TCR beta chain sequences. In a later analysis, V and J genes were assigned by comparing TCR nucleotide sequences against IMGT/GENE-DB human TR gene sequences. A later analysis assigned CDR3 sequences and most-parsimonious VDJ recombination scenarios with the TCRdist pipeline. A later analysis defined each TCR beta chain by its CDR3 amino acid sequence plus V-gene family, and excluded reads lacking a unique V-gene family. A later analysis removed 592 highly shared, low-generation-probability nucleotide sequences to deal with suspected cross-contamination and a sequencing artifact. In a later analysis, a clonal expansion index for each public chain was calculated from normalized within-repertoire ranks of inferred template counts. A later analysis computed generation probabilities with a VDJ recombination model fitted to out-of-frame rearrangements, and checked the results against IGoR. In a later analysis, hypergeometric tests were used to score TCR-TCR, TCR-HLA and TCR-CMV co-occurrence, with a repertoire-size bias correction applied to TCR pairs. In a later analysis, false discovery rates were estimated by permuting HLA or CMV assignments 20 times. A later analysis grouped co-occurring TCRs with DBSCAN, adding TCRdist sequence similarity when clustering within HLA-allele-positive subsets. Repertoires with fewer than 30,000 or more than 120,000 public chains were left out of co-occurrence clustering, as were about 5 repertoires with anomalous nucleotide sharing. The table was pulled from immuneACCESS by TCRdb, which kept in-frame rearrangements only. Such tables lose some clones; where checked, under half of the loss comes from unresolved V genes, and the rest has no known cause. V and J calls plus clone size are reproduced from that table; the DNA served to infer D and trimming. The table for this sample lists 200,000 to 300,000 clones; roughly 81% of them were counted only once. The ten largest clones capture 2% to 2.5% of the sample.

The paper's findings and limits, for the study overall: An earlier analysis of approximately 590 of the donors showed that most TCR beta V segments appeared in productive rearrangements either about 87% or about 30% of the time, which broadly matched IMGT annotations. Because counts were too low, around 18 rarely observed V segments, including chromosome 9 orphons, were left out of the earlier analysis of a few hundred of the donors. According to a later genetic analysis, donors in an Asian-associated ancestry cluster had fewer N-insertions in productive TCRs than the roughly 670-donor mean. Most TCR sequences were observed very rarely across donors, whereas some public TCRs were present in many individuals. Correlated functional status among segregating V segments might be attributable to linkage disequilibrium, but an unknown experimental factor could not be ruled out. Because HLA typing was unavailable for some donors at each locus, only the typed subset was used in association tests. Only TCR beta chains were sequenced in this cohort, and the absence of alpha or paired-chain data limited detectable features. The study gave a list of more than 150 TCR beta chains associated with cytomegalovirus. A further reported finding was that TCR beta sequences accurately predicted the HLA-A and HLA-B alleles for most subjects in the first cohort. A later analysis found that TCR association rates varied across HLA loci, with DRB1 alleles showing the most associated TCRs and HLA-C alleles the fewest. When HLA alleles, especially DR and DQ, strongly co-occurred, attributing TCR associations to individual alleles was difficult. A later analysis associated 15,000 to 20,000 TCR beta sequences with specific HLA alleles at a false discovery rate of 0.05. Most CMV-associated TCR beta chains appeared to be HLA-restricted in a later analysis, and the HLA associations seemed to be driven largely by CMV exposure. A later genetic analysis associated a missense DCLRE1C variant with V-gene and J-gene trimming of TCR beta chains, and an independent cohort replicated the association. Immune exposure information for the cohort was limited to CMV serostatus. In a later analysis, HLA-associated TCR beta chains were found to be more clonally expanded and to have lower generation probabilities than equally common non-associated chains. The 87-base-pair reads could not distinguish some IMGT-functional V segments, including TRBV6-2 and TRBV6-3, so those segments were excluded. In vitro tests confirmed that a few of the cytomegalovirus-associated TCR beta chains recognize cytomegalovirus antigens. It was suggested by the authors that the approach could potentially be generalized to other disease states and immunological phenotypes. Sequencing depth was assumed to be roughly uniform across donors in the presence/absence analyses, though that assumption may not hold. The sequencing pipeline was judged likely to have produced a cluster of highly shared sequence variants as a technical artifact. The classifier was reported to diagnose cytomegalovirus status with high specificity and sensitivity in both the original and validation cohorts. In a later analysis, several top co-occurrence clusters were reported to appear linked to parvovirus B19, influenza, CMV and Epstein-Barr virus.

In total, approximately 700 healthy bone marrow donors made up the cohort. At the time of sampling, all cohort members were nominally healthy, though unrecorded immune exposures were likely present. The donor was CMV seropositive and was included in the group of some 290 seropositive cohort members. A peripheral blood sample was collected from each donor, and TCR beta sequencing was performed on peripheral blood mononuclear cells. The Qiagen DNeasy Blood Extraction Kit was used to extract genomic DNA from the blood cell samples. Regarding this clone: Its recognized antigen is unknown. No base-level quality is on record; no much larger clone is a single base apart.

Specimen: PBMCs. The sequence was collected from a woman between 40 and 55 years old in good health and CMV-seropositive. Here the chain combines TRBV14 and TRBJ2-1; the central 7 bases match TRBD1. The CDR3 protein is CASSQEDRDNEQFF. The nucleotides are TGTGCCAGCAGCCAAGAAGACAGGGACAATGAGCAGTTCTTC.